Below, one TCR beta chain is given with its context. The source of the sample is a study of blood T cell repertoires in COVID-19. As for the study in general: Samples of COVID-19 (acute and convalescent) were obtained from the United States, Italy and Spain. T cells, B-cell-depleted T cells, or PBMCs supplied cDNA or gDNA.

The germline CDR1 and CDR2 sequences are MNHEY and SMNVEV (reference sequence). The CDR3 is made up of 13 amino acids. J gave up 4 bases and V 2 bases, and 1 base lay outside the gene matches. In the original workflow: Reference gene primers were amplified, and this amplification served to estimate nucleated cell counts. Data came from immunoSEQ multiplex PCR; TCRdb stores just in-frame clones and leaves some out. Clone size and V and J calls were adopted from that table, with D and trimming inferred from the DNA. The repertoire holds more than 100,000 clones, roughly 84% seen once, with 1.4% in the top ten.

Specimen: peripheral blood. The source is a man between 60 and 70 years old with acute or convalescent COVID-19. The chain employs TRBV27 and TRBJ1-2; 7 bases match TRBD1. As DNA, the CDR3 is TGTGCCAGCAGTTTAAGGGACAGCTATGGCTACACCTTC. Its protein is CASSLRDSYGYTF.